This TCR beta chain was obtained from a study of PD-1 blockade in classical Hodgkin lymphoma. Profiled with immunoSEQ multiplex PCR; TCRdb holds only in-frame clones, not every one. The top ten hold about 12% of the sample, which has about 97,000 clones, approximately 83% seen once. Note on this clone: The antigen remains undetermined. A read error may account for a junction end that differs from germline. Other DNA sequences in the sample encode the same CDR3.

Brentuximab vedotin exposure varied, and every patient relapsed after autologous stem cell transplantation. Study results and caveats: By C4D1, diversity of CD4+ TCRs had risen significantly, whereas that of CD8+ TCRs had not. Complete responders started with a diversity level that resembled newly diagnosed patients at baseline.

Germline V gives CDR1 SGHVS, CDR2 FNYEAQ. The CDR3 loop spans 15 amino acids. The sequenced sample was peripheral blood mononuclear cells (PBMCs), obtained at baseline. This receptor was obtained from a human donor with classical Hodgkin lymphoma. The gene calls are TRBV7-6 and TRBJ1-1; D might be TRBD1 (5 bases). CDR3 in DNA: TGTGCCAGCAGCTTAGAAGGGACTAGGAACACCGAAGCTTTCTTT. Protein sequence: CASSLEGTRNTEAFF. Variable domain in full (rest from reference TRBV7-6 and TRBJ1-1): GAGVSQSPRYKVTKRGQDVALRCDPISGHVSLYWYRQALGQGPEFLTYFNYEAQQDKSGLPNDRFSAERPEGSISTLTIQRTEQRDSAMYRCASSLEGTRNTEAFFGQGTRLTVV.